Listed below are T cell receptor beta chains from one sample, sequenced in a study of blood T cell repertoires in COVID-19. TCRdb keeps only in-frame clones here, not all; method: immunoSEQ multiplex PCR. The table has 120,000 to 150,000 clones, less than 90% seen once. The sequencing sample was made of PBMCs or T cells enriched from blood (not recorded which). These receptors all stem from a woman aged 45-59 years who had been exposed to COVID-19. The CDR3 runs from the conserved cysteine through the conserved F or W. D genes are given only for firm matches. Size is omitted from some rows. Given values are once, few, many or a class for expanded clones.

D gene: TRBD1; J gene: TRBJ1-6; V gene: TRBV5-1; clone size: .; CDR3 DNA: TGCGCCAGCAGCCGGGACAGCAATTCACCCCTCCACTTT; CDR3 protein: CASSRDSNSPLHF
D gene: TRBD1; J gene: TRBJ1-5; V gene: TRBV7-8; clone size: .; CDR3 DNA: TGTGCCAGCAGCTTAATTGGTACAGGGGGGAATACTAATCAGCCCCAGCATTTT; CDR3 protein: CASSLIGTGGNTNQPQHF
D gene: TRBD1; J gene: TRBJ2-2; V gene: TRBV9; clone size: .; CDR3 DNA: TGTGCCAGCAGCGTAGAGGCAGGGGGCAACACCGGGGAGCTGTTTTTT; CDR3 protein: CASSVEAGGNTGELFF
D gene: TRBD1; J gene: TRBJ1-1; V gene: TRBV27; clone size: .; CDR3 DNA: TGTGCCAGCGCCCCTGACAGGGGGTGGACTGAAGCTTTCTTT; CDR3 protein: CASAPDRGWTEAFF
D gene: TRBD2; J gene: TRBJ2-5; V gene: TRBV14; clone size: .; CDR3 DNA: TGTGCCAGCAGCCAAAAGCGGGGGGGCCTGGGAGAGACCCAGTACTTC; CDR3 protein: CASSQKRGGLGETQYF
D gene: .; J gene: TRBJ2-7; V gene: TRBV19; clone size: few; CDR3 DNA: TGTGCCAGTAGCAAAGATTCAACAGGGCCGAAGCAGTACTTC; CDR3 protein: CASSKDSTGPKQYF
D gene: TRBD1; J gene: TRBJ1-6; V gene: TRBV19; clone size: .; CDR3 DNA: TGTGCCACCGGTAGCCCGGGACAGGGCAAAAATTCACCCCTCCACTTT; CDR3 protein: CATGSPGQGKNSPLHF
D gene: .; J gene: TRBJ2-6; V gene: TRBV5-1; clone size: .; CDR3 DNA: TGCGCCAGCAGCGTATCTAAGGACAGCCTGACTTTC; CDR3 protein: CASSVSKDSLTF
D gene: .; J gene: TRBJ1-5; V gene: TRBV24-1; clone size: once; CDR3 DNA: TGTGCCACCAGTGCAAGGGGTAGCAATCAGCCCCAGCATTTT; CDR3 protein: CATSARGSNQPQHF
D gene: .; J gene: TRBJ2-1; V gene: TRBV2; clone size: .; CDR3 DNA: TGTGCCAGCAGTGAGCGCGGGGCTCCGAGCAATGAGCAGTTCTTC; CDR3 protein: CASSERGAPSNEQFF